This section outlines one TCR beta chain sequence together with its context. Its antigen is unknown. The data derive from a study of cytomegalovirus exposure and HLA in healthy donors. General observations from the study: Later work found most CMV-associated TCR beta chains apparently HLA-restricted. HLA-A and HLA-B allele assignments for most subjects were reportedly predicted accurately using TCR beta sequences. Sequencing had likely introduced a cluster of highly shared sequence variants as an artifact.

PCR amplification relied on 60 Vbeta primers (plus 13 Jbeta primers). Method: immunoSEQ multiplex PCR; TCRdb's copy keeps in-frame clones and lacks some. The sample lists around 130,000 clones, 74% occurring once. Germline CDR1 is SGHVS and CDR2 is FQNEAQ. The trim removed 5 bases at V and 0 bases at J, leaving 26 bases unmatched. There are 22 residues in the CDR3. Material for sequencing was PBMCs. The rearrangement joins TRBV7-8 to TRBJ1-1; 8 bases match TRBD1. This TCR came from a middle-aged man in good health and CMV-seropositive. CDR3 sequence reads: CASSLRQGRFVRTGAMNTEAFF. The DNA of the CDR3 is TGTGCCAGCAGCCTAAGACAGGGGCGGTTCGTACGTACTGGGGCGATGAACACTGAAGCTTTCTTT.